A single sample is the source of the 24 T cell receptor beta chains below, sequenced in a study of blood T cell repertoires in COVID-19. Assay used: immunoSEQ multiplex PCR; TCRdb lists only in-frame clones, some missing. The sample has a few hundred thousand clones, nearly 90% seen once; the top ten hold 1.7%. The sequencing input was PBMCs or T cells enriched from blood (not recorded which). The origin of the receptors is a woman aged 18 to 35 with acute COVID-19.

J is TRBJ2-7 and V is TRBV12-3 or TRBV12-4; D not certain. The V and J ends lost 6 bases and 4 bases respectively, with 13 bases between them. The CDR3 sequence is 13 residues long. CDR3 sequence: CASRARSGYEQYF. CDR3 sequence (DNA): TGTGCCAGCAGGGCTCGCTCAGGTTACGAGCAGTACTTC.

The rearrangement joins TRBV10-3 to TRBJ2-1; 11 bases align to TRBD2. The junction had 8 bases not matched to a gene; V was cut back by 10 bases and J by 6 bases. The CDR3 runs 14 residues. CDR1 ENHRY and CDR2 SYGVKD come from the germline V gene. CDR3 loop: CANPRLAGFNEQFF. Written as DNA, the CDR3 is TGTGCCAACCCGAGACTAGCGGGATTCAATGAGCAGTTCTTC.

V and J are TRBV19 and TRBJ2-1; the match to TRBD2 covers 9 bases. V trimming: 4 bases; J trimming: 1 base; junction bases outside the gene matches: 14. CDR1 is LNHDA and CDR2 is SQIVND in the germline V gene (reference sequence). This CDR3 is 19 amino acids long. In DNA form, the CDR3 reads TGTGCCAGTAGTAATGGGGTGTTTAGAGCGGGAGGTTCCTACAATGAGCAGTTCTTC. Residues: CASSNGVFRAGGSYNEQFF.

This chain connects TRBV7-2 to TRBJ2-7; 14 positions match TRBD2. Germline trimming cut 5 bases from V and 4 bases from J; bases unmatched to any gene: 7. This CDR3 region has 16 residues. Germline CDR1 reads SGHTA; CDR2 reads FQGNSA. The CDR3 is CASSGQGTSGSYEQYF. The CDR3 region has the DNA TGTGCCAGCAGCGGACAAGGGACTAGCGGGAGTTACGAGCAGTACTTC.

The chain has TRBV12-3 or TRBV12-4 and TRBJ1-5; D possibly corresponds to TRBD1 (6 bases). The CDR3 contains 12 residues. Trimming left V 7 bases short and J 8 bases short, with 12 bases between. CDR3 protein: CASKQGVEPQHF. DNA for the CDR3: TGTGCCAGCAAACAGGGAGTCGAGCCCCAGCATTTT.

As regards this clone: Other DNA sequences in the same sample also yield this CDR3. The rearrangement links TRBV4-3 to TRBJ2-7, with D perhaps matching TRBD1 (5 bases). With 0 bases removed from V and 4 bases from J, the gap between germline ends came to 13 bases. This CDR3 is built from 15 residues. Germline V gene lookup returns CDR1 LGHNA and CDR2 YSLEER. The chain's CDR3 is CASSQDRQGGYEQYF. Here the CDR3 DNA reads TGCGCCAGCAGCCAAGATCGGCAGGGTGGGTACGAGCAGTACTTC.

The V and J genes are TRBV7-6 and TRBJ1-5, with D possibly TRBD1 on 5 matching bases. V shed 2 bases and J shed 4 bases, with 12 bases lying between them. The CDR3 has 15 residues. CDR1 and CDR2 (germline): SGHVS, FNYEAQ. In nucleotides, the CDR3 is TGTGCCAGCAGCTTACGTGTAGGGGCAAATCAGCCCCAGCATTTT. This encodes CASSLRVGANQPQHF.

The chain carries TRBV6-5 and TRBJ1-1; D gene uncertain. This CDR3 is built from 13 residues. In germline, CDR1 is MNHEY, CDR2 SVGAGI. V gave up 6 bases and J gave up 0 bases, with 8 bases separating them. CDR3: CASSVQVNTEAFF. The CDR3 coding sequence is TGTGCCAGCAGCGTCCAGGTGAACACTGAAGCTTTCTTT.

The chain employs TRBV7-6 and TRBJ2-2; TRBD2 aligns across 10 bases. This CDR3 has 17 amino acids. J gave up 5 bases and V 0 bases, and 6 bases lay outside the gene matches. CDR1 and CDR2 from the germline V gene are SGHVS and FNYEAQ. The CDR3 spells CASSLAPSTSGTGELFF. CDR3 coding DNA: TGTGCCAGCAGCTTAGCGCCGTCGACTAGCGGGACCGGGGAGCTGTTTTTT.

The chain has TRBV2 and TRBJ1-5; D gene uncertain. The germline V and J ends were trimmed by 6 bases and 2 bases, with 20 bases remaining between them. This CDR3 comprises 17 residues. Germline CDR1 is SNHLY and CDR2 is FYNNEI. Written as DNA, the CDR3 is TGTGCCAGCAGCCTCCTAAGGAAGGGAGAGGGCAATCAGCCCCAGCATTTT. Its protein product is CASSLLRKGEGNQPQHF.

This CDR3 reads CASSHPQVKLFF. DNA for the CDR3: TGTGCCAGCAGTCACCCTCAGGTGAAACTGTTTTTT. The V gene is TRBV28, the J gene TRBJ1-4; D unclear. The CDR3 totals 12 residues. Germline CDR1 is MDHEN and CDR2 is SYDVKM. Trimming left V 5 bases short and J 11 bases short, with 12 bases between. Based on the CDR3 plus reference TRBV28 and TRBJ1-4, the full variable domain is DVKVTQSSRYLVKRTGEKVFLECVQDMDHENMFWYRQDPGLGLRLIYFSYDVKMKEKGDIPEGYSVSREKKERFSLILESASTNQTSMYLCASSHPQVKLFFGSGTQLSVL.

The chain couples TRBV6-5 to TRBJ2-1, with D possibly being TRBD2 (6 bases). The length of the CDR3 is 15 residues. Trimming cost V 0 bases and J 12 bases, with 18 bases left between them. Germline V gives CDR1 MNHEY, CDR2 SVGAGI. CDR3 in DNA: TGTGCCAGCAGTTACTCGACCCGCGGGACCCAAGGGCAGTTCTTC. It translates to CASSYSTRGTQGQFF.

This clone has only a few counts. The chain links TRBV9 to TRBJ2-5; possibly TRBD1 for D (6 bases). The CDR3 sequence is 16 residues long. Germline CDR1 is SGDLS and CDR2 is YYNGEE. The V end lost 0 bases, the J end lost 1 base, and 13 bases lay between the germline ends. The CDR3: CASSVGLVGAQETQYF. CDR3 DNA: TGTGCCAGCAGCGTAGGGCTAGTGGGGGCCCAAGAGACCCAGTACTTC.

This sequence joins TRBV19 and TRBJ2-5; D perhaps matches TRBD2 (6 bases). Trimming removed 4 bases from V and 7 bases from J, with 16 bases in between. Per germline, CDR1 LNHDA and CDR2 SQIVND (reference sequence). This CDR3 is 14 amino acids long. CDR3 in DNA: TGTGCCAGTAGTAGAGAGAGGGGAGGTGGGACCCAGTACTTC. Its translation: CASSRERGGGTQYF.

V and J are TRBV12-5 and TRBJ2-7, with 9 bases fitting TRBD1. J lost 0 bases, V lost 0 bases, and 18 bases had no gene match. Germline lookup yields CDR1 LGHNT and CDR2 FRNRAP. This CDR3 contains 21 residues. Written as DNA, the CDR3 is TGTGCTAGTGGTTTGGTAGCCACCTTGAACAGGGGGCGCGGTCCCTCCTACGAGCAGTACTTC. Protein sequence: CASGLVATLNRGRGPSYEQYF. The whole variable domain, remainder taken from reference TRBV12-5 and TRBJ2-7, is DARVTQTPRHKVTEMGQEVTMRCQPILGHNTVFWYRQTMMQGLELLAYFRNRAPLDDSGMPKDRFSAEMPDATLATLKIQPSEPRDSAVYFCASGLVATLNRGRGPSYEQYFGPGTRLTVT.

The genes are TRBV9 and TRBJ2-1, with TRBD1 identical over 8 bases. CDR3 length: 19 amino acids. Germline lookup yields CDR1 SGDLS and CDR2 YYNGEE. V dropped 0 bases and J dropped 3; count of bases not matched to a gene: 14. CDR3 nucleotides: TGTGCCAGCAGCGTAGATGGCCACACCCGGGACAGGAACTACAATGAGCAGTTCTTC. This encodes CASSVDGHTRDRNYNEQFF.

The genes are TRBV19 and TRBJ1-2; tentatively, D is TRBD1 (5 bases). Germline CDR1 and CDR2: LNHDA and SQIVND (reference sequence). The CDR3 consists of 12 residues. Trimming removed 7 bases at V and 5 bases at J, with 11 bases between. CDR3 nucleotides: TGTGCCAGTAACAGGAGGGGTTATGGCTACACCTTC. Amino acids: CASNRRGYGYTF.

The chain has TRBV18 and TRBJ2-7; D perhaps matches TRBD2 (5 bases). CDR3 length equals 14 residues. V dropped 0 bases and J dropped 2 bases, with 8 bases sitting between them. Per the germline V gene, CDR1 is KGHSH and CDR2 is LQKENI. The chain's CDR3 is CASSPPAGPYEQYF. CDR3 nucleotide sequence: TGTGCCAGCTCACCACCGGCGGGCCCCTACGAGCAGTACTTC.

This clone was observed once. This chain links TRBV30 with TRBJ2-7; 10 bases are shared with TRBD2. Germline V lookup: CDR1 GTSNPN, CDR2 SVGIG (reference sequence). The CDR3 spans 14 residues. Trimming took 5 bases from V and 3 from J; bases not matched to a gene: 7. CDR3 protein: CAWGGASGSYEQYF. CDR3 nucleotides: TGTGCCTGGGGGGGGGCTAGCGGGAGCTACGAGCAGTACTTC.

The gene calls are TRBV21-1 and TRBJ2-7; the table's D gene call, TRBD2, was not cross checked with the DNA. TRBV21-1 is noted as a pseudogene. The CDR3 is made up of 15 amino acids. The CDR3 region is CASSKYQRGSYEQYF. The CDR3 bases are TGTGCCAGCAGCAAATATCAGCGGGGGTCCTACGAGCAGTACTTC.

The chain combines TRBV28 with TRBJ2-2; D not certain. The germline V and J ends were trimmed by 3 bases and 0 bases, with 11 bases remaining between them. The CDR3 loop spans 16 amino acids. Germline-derived CDR1 and CDR2 are MDHEN and SYDVKM. The CDR3 loop is CASSLLRVTNTGELFF. The CDR3 nucleotides read TGTGCCAGCAGTTTGTTACGCGTCACGAACACCGGGGAGCTGTTTTTT.

V is TRBV7-6 and J is TRBJ1-1; a weak D match, TRBD1 (5 bases). Trimming pared 5 bases from V and 1 base from J, leaving 14 bases between. Germline V CDR1 and CDR2: SGHVS, FNYEAQ. The CDR3 has 15 residues. The CDR3 nucleotides are TGTGCCAGCAGCCGAACCGGGACTCCGAACACTGAAGCTTTCTTT. This gives the protein CASSRTGTPNTEAFF.

The chain carries TRBV3-1 (or the pseudogene TRBV3-2) and TRBJ2-1; TRBD2 aligns across 8 bases. Looked up from germline, CDR1 is LGHDT and CDR2 is YNNKEL (reference sequence). Unmatched junction bases numbered 11, after V lost 1 base and J lost 9 bases. The CDR3 totals 16 residues. As DNA, the CDR3 is TGTGCCAGCAGCCAAGGACACCAGCGGGAGTCCCCTGAGCAGTTCTTC. It specifies CASSQGHQRESPEQFF.

This chain links TRBV28 with TRBJ2-7; TRBD1 matches 9 bases. Germline V gene data show CDR1 as MDHEN and CDR2 as SYDVKM. The ends lost 6 bases at V and 4 bases at J; junction bases unmatched: 7. This CDR3 has 14 residues. In nucleotides, the CDR3 is TGTGCCAGCAGCGATGGGACAGGGCTTTACGAGCAGTACTTC. This gives the protein CASSDGTGLYEQYF.